This is a list of T cell receptor beta chains from one sample in a study of identical twins. In TCRdb, the 5' RACE reads were re-called with MiXCR into one record per CDR3 protein. The sample lists 260,000 or so distinct CDR3 sequences; 6% to 8.5% were seen once. The same sample was also studied in work on yellow fever vaccine responses in identical twins.

The specimen sequenced was CD8+ T cells sorted from blood. These receptors were taken from a young woman in good health. CDR3s include the opening cysteine and the closing phenylalanine or tryptophan. D genes are given only for firm matches. Clone sizes are given selectively: once, few, many, or a class where the clone is expanded.

j_call: TRBJ1-1
clone_size: NA
d_call: NA
v_call: TRBV5-6
cdr3_aa: CASSRWEADTEAFF
cdr3_nt: TGTGCCAGCAGCCGGTGGGAGGCGGACACTGAAGCTTTCTTT

j_call: TRBJ2-1
clone_size: many
d_call: TRBD2
v_call: TRBV6-1
cdr3_aa: CASSEVEGAGGEQFF
cdr3_nt: TGTGCCAGCAGTGAAGTGGAGGGAGCGGGAGGGGAGCAGTTCTTC

j_call: TRBJ2-2
clone_size: many
d_call: TRBD2
v_call: TRBV4-1
cdr3_aa: CASSLRTSGGIGELFF
cdr3_nt: TGCGCCAGCAGCCTCCGGACTAGCGGGGGGATCGGGGAGCTGTTTTTT

j_call: TRBJ2-5
clone_size: few
d_call: TRBD1
v_call: TRBV12-3/TRBV12-4
cdr3_aa: CASSTMGQNWEETQYF
cdr3_nt: TGTGCCAGCAGTACTATGGGACAGAACTGGGAAGAGACCCAGTACTTC

j_call: TRBJ2-3
clone_size: NA
d_call: NA
v_call: TRBV27
cdr3_aa: CASSPWDISTDTQYF
cdr3_nt: TGTGCCAGCAGTCCTTGGGACATTTCCACAGATACGCAGTATTTT

j_call: TRBJ1-2
clone_size: few
d_call: NA
v_call: TRBV6-6
cdr3_aa: CASSWKESYGYTF
cdr3_nt: TGTGCCAGCAGTTGGAAGGAATCCTATGGCTACACCTTC

j_call: TRBJ2-3
clone_size: many
d_call: TRBD2
v_call: TRBV27
cdr3_aa: CASSPEPLAGALDTQYF
cdr3_nt: TGTGCCAGCAGTCCTGAACCGTTAGCGGGAGCGCTAGATACGCAGTATTTT

j_call: TRBJ2-1
clone_size: NA
d_call: NA
v_call: TRBV9
cdr3_aa: CASSVESSNEQFF
cdr3_nt: TGTGCCAGCAGCGTAGAGAGTTCCAATGAGCAGTTCTTC

j_call: TRBJ2-1
clone_size: NA
d_call: NA
v_call: TRBV18
cdr3_aa: CASSPLGTYDNSYNEQFF
cdr3_nt: TGTGCCAGCTCACCTTTGGGGACCTATGATAACTCCTACAATGAGCAGTTCTTC

j_call: TRBJ2-5
clone_size: NA
d_call: NA
v_call: TRBV7-9
cdr3_aa: CASSAGTRRTQYF
cdr3_nt: TGTGCCAGCAGCGCCGGGACCAGAAGGACCCAGTACTTC

j_call: TRBJ1-2
clone_size: NA
d_call: NA
v_call: TRBV9
cdr3_aa: CASSPPERGYTF
cdr3_nt: TGTGCCAGCAGCCCACCCGAACGTGGCTACACCTTC

j_call: TRBJ2-3
clone_size: few
d_call: NA
v_call: TRBV28
cdr3_aa: CASYHGGLVGDTQYF
cdr3_nt: TGTGCCAGCTATCACGGAGGGCTAGTTGGAGATACGCAGTATTTT

j_call: TRBJ2-7
clone_size: few
d_call: NA
v_call: TRBV9
cdr3_aa: CASSVSPADYEQYF
cdr3_nt: TGTGCCAGCAGCGTGTCTCCAGCCGACTACGAGCAGTACTTC

j_call: TRBJ2-7
clone_size: many
d_call: TRBD2
v_call: TRBV9
cdr3_aa: CASSVASGVAYEQYF
cdr3_nt: TGTGCCAGCAGCGTAGCGAGCGGGGTCGCCTACGAGCAGTACTTC

j_call: TRBJ1-2
clone_size: few
d_call: NA
v_call: TRBV6-1
cdr3_aa: CASSPGVRPSYGYTF
cdr3_nt: TGTGCCAGCAGCCCGGGGGTCAGGCCTTCTTATGGCTACACCTTC

j_call: TRBJ2-5
clone_size: NA
d_call: TRBD2
v_call: TRBV12-3/TRBV12-4
cdr3_aa: CASSLWLAEETQYF
cdr3_nt: TGTGCCAGCAGTTTGTGGCTAGCGGAAGAGACCCAGTACTTC

j_call: TRBJ2-1
clone_size: many
d_call: NA
v_call: TRBV7-8
cdr3_aa: CASSPGSYNEQFF
cdr3_nt: TGTGCCAGCAGCCCGGGGAGCTACAATGAGCAGTTCTTC

j_call: TRBJ2-3
clone_size: few
d_call: NA
v_call: TRBV20-1
cdr3_aa: CSARDSHTDTQYF
cdr3_nt: TGCAGTGCTAGAGATAGCCACACAGATACGCAGTATTTT

j_call: TRBJ1-1
clone_size: NA
d_call: NA
v_call: TRBV2
cdr3_aa: CASMGRGEAFF
cdr3_nt: TGTGCCAGCATGGGAAGGGGTGAAGCTTTCTTT

j_call: TRBJ2-1
clone_size: NA
d_call: NA
v_call: TRBV21-1
cdr3_aa: CASSKVLDRGLTSREAGQFF
cdr3_nt: TGTGCCAGCAGCAAAGTGCTGGACAGGGGTTTAACCTCAAGGGAGGCTGGGCAGTTCTTC

j_call: TRBJ2-1
clone_size: few
d_call: TRBD1
v_call: TRBV20-1
cdr3_aa: CSARDWDSSYNEQFF
cdr3_nt: TGCAGTGCTAGAGATTGGGACAGTTCCTACAATGAGCAGTTCTTC

j_call: TRBJ2-2
clone_size: few
d_call: NA
v_call: TRBV20-1
cdr3_aa: CSARSTPQGPPRTGELFF
cdr3_nt: TGCAGTGCTAGGTCAACTCCACAGGGCCCCCCGAGGACCGGGGAGCTGTTTTTT

j_call: TRBJ1-1
clone_size: few
d_call: NA
v_call: TRBV25-1
cdr3_aa: CASSGLTGSDTEAFF
cdr3_nt: TGTGCCAGCAGTGGACTAACAGGGAGCGACACTGAAGCTTTCTTT

j_call: TRBJ2-1
clone_size: NA
d_call: NA
v_call: TRBV5-6
cdr3_aa: CASSLSLEQFF
cdr3_nt: TGTGCCAGCAGCTTGTCACTAGAACAGTTCTTC

j_call: TRBJ2-1
clone_size: many
d_call: TRBD1
v_call: TRBV29-1
cdr3_aa: CSVLRQGAGYNEQFF
cdr3_nt: TGCAGCGTGTTGAGACAGGGGGCAGGGTACAATGAGCAGTTCTTC

j_call: TRBJ2-1
clone_size: NA
d_call: NA
v_call: TRBV19
cdr3_aa: CASSIAGDEQFF
cdr3_nt: TGTGCCAGTAGTATAGCGGGGGACGAGCAGTTCTTC

j_call: TRBJ2-7
clone_size: few
d_call: TRBD2
v_call: TRBV4-1
cdr3_aa: CASSQSSAGAAAYEQYF
cdr3_nt: TGCGCCAGCAGCCAATCGTCAGCGGGAGCGGCGGCCTACGAGCAGTACTTC

j_call: TRBJ2-2
clone_size: few
d_call: TRBD2
v_call: TRBV20-1
cdr3_aa: CSAIAGGRHRTNTGELFF
cdr3_nt: TGCAGTGCTATAGCGGGCGGAAGACACCGGACGAACACCGGGGAGCTGTTTTTT

j_call: TRBJ2-7
clone_size: NA
d_call: TRBD2
v_call: TRBV9
cdr3_aa: CASSVAGAGEYEQYF
cdr3_nt: TGTGCCAGCAGCGTAGCGGGCGCGGGAGAATACGAGCAGTACTTC

j_call: TRBJ1-1
clone_size: NA
d_call: NA
v_call: TRBV6-4
cdr3_aa: CASSSATGNTEAFF
cdr3_nt: TGTGCCAGCAGCTCCGCCACAGGGAACACTGAAGCTTTCTTT

j_call: TRBJ1-5
clone_size: many
d_call: TRBD1
v_call: TRBV27
cdr3_aa: CASSRTGNQPQHF
cdr3_nt: TGTGCCAGCAGTCGGACAGGTAATCAGCCCCAGCATTTT

j_call: TRBJ2-1
clone_size: few
d_call: NA
v_call: TRBV2
cdr3_aa: CASSAAYGNEQFF
cdr3_nt: TGTGCCAGCAGTGCAGCTTACGGCAATGAGCAGTTCTTC

j_call: TRBJ2-1
clone_size: NA
d_call: NA
v_call: TRBV7-9
cdr3_aa: CASSPKDRSSYNEQFF
cdr3_nt: TGTGCCAGCAGCCCTAAGGACCGGAGCTCCTACAATGAGCAGTTCTTC

j_call: TRBJ1-5
clone_size: few
d_call: NA
v_call: TRBV7-6
cdr3_aa: CASSLASNQPQHF
cdr3_nt: TGTGCCAGCAGCTTAGCGAGCAATCAGCCCCAGCATTTT

j_call: TRBJ2-5
clone_size: NA
d_call: TRBD2
v_call: TRBV6-1
cdr3_aa: CASSPGRKQETQYF
cdr3_nt: TGTGCCAGTTCCCCCGGGAGGAAACAAGAGACCCAGTACTTC

j_call: TRBJ2-1
clone_size: many
d_call: NA
v_call: TRBV19
cdr3_aa: CASSVKPLAPVRNEQFF
cdr3_nt: TGTGCCAGTAGTGTAAAGCCCCTAGCCCCGGTACGCAATGAGCAGTTCTTC

j_call: TRBJ1-4
clone_size: few
d_call: NA
v_call: TRBV29-1
cdr3_aa: CSVAAVDEKLFF
cdr3_nt: TGCAGCGTTGCGGCCGTAGATGAAAAACTGTTTTTT

j_call: TRBJ2-7
clone_size: many
d_call: NA
v_call: TRBV29-1
cdr3_aa: CSVEIVRGSYEQYF
cdr3_nt: TGCAGCGTTGAAATAGTTCGGGGATCCTACGAGCAGTACTTC

j_call: TRBJ2-5
clone_size: NA
d_call: TRBD2
v_call: TRBV9
cdr3_aa: CASSGGGVGGPGETQYF
cdr3_nt: TGTGCCAGCAGCGGGGGTGGCGTGGGAGGGCCAGGAGAGACCCAGTACTTC

j_call: TRBJ2-2
clone_size: many
d_call: TRBD2
v_call: TRBV6-2/TRBV6-3
cdr3_aa: CASSYFPGLAGVFDTGELFF
cdr3_nt: TGTGCCAGCAGTTACTTCCCGGGACTAGCGGGAGTATTTGACACCGGGGAGCTGTTTTTT

j_call: TRBJ2-1
clone_size: once
d_call: NA
v_call: TRBV7-9
cdr3_aa: CASSDFSGSYNEQFF
cdr3_nt: TGTGCCAGCAGCGACTTTAGCGGCTCCTACAATGAGCAGTTCTTC

j_call: TRBJ2-2
clone_size: NA
d_call: NA
v_call: TRBV5-4
cdr3_aa: CASQRSGELFF
cdr3_nt: TGTGCCAGCCAGCGGTCCGGGGAGCTGTTTTTT

j_call: TRBJ1-2
clone_size: NA
d_call: NA
v_call: TRBV12-3/TRBV12-4
cdr3_aa: CASSARTVNYGYTF
cdr3_nt: TGTGCCAGCAGTGCCCGGACGGTGAACTATGGCTACACCTTC

j_call: TRBJ1-1
clone_size: many
d_call: NA
v_call: TRBV12-3/TRBV12-4
cdr3_aa: CASSLGPNTEAFF
cdr3_nt: TGTGCCAGCAGTTTGGGGCCGAACACTGAAGCTTTCTTT

j_call: TRBJ2-1
clone_size: NA
d_call: NA
v_call: TRBV6-5
cdr3_aa: CASSSHGGSYNEQFF
cdr3_nt: TGTGCCAGCAGTTCCCACGGGGGCTCCTACAATGAGCAGTTCTTC

j_call: TRBJ2-3
clone_size: NA
d_call: NA
v_call: TRBV10-2
cdr3_aa: CASSDPFGGATPDTQYF
cdr3_nt: TGCGCCAGCAGTGACCCGTTTGGGGGGGCTACCCCAGATACGCAGTATTTT

j_call: TRBJ2-7
clone_size: many
d_call: NA
v_call: TRBV13
cdr3_aa: CASSLGRGGEQYF
cdr3_nt: TGTGCCAGCAGCTTAGGCCGAGGGGGCGAGCAGTACTTC

j_call: TRBJ2-1
clone_size: NA
d_call: NA
v_call: TRBV4-1
cdr3_aa: CASSQDQATLGDEQFF
cdr3_nt: TGCGCCAGCAGCCAAGATCAGGCGACCTTAGGTGATGAGCAGTTCTTC

j_call: TRBJ1-1
clone_size: many
d_call: TRBD1
v_call: TRBV11-3
cdr3_aa: CASSPTTGLGTEAFF
cdr3_nt: TGTGCCAGCAGCCCGACGACAGGGCTTGGGACTGAAGCTTTCTTT

j_call: TRBJ2-2
clone_size: NA
d_call: TRBD1
v_call: TRBV14
cdr3_aa: CASSPWTGGLTGELFF
cdr3_nt: TGTGCCAGCAGCCCCTGGACAGGGGGTTTAACCGGGGAGCTGTTTTTT

j_call: TRBJ2-3
clone_size: many
d_call: TRBD1
v_call: TRBV28
cdr3_aa: CASSLIGTGDTQYF
cdr3_nt: TGTGCCAGCAGTTTAATAGGGACAGGGGATACGCAGTATTTT

j_call: TRBJ2-6
clone_size: few
d_call: NA
v_call: TRBV11-2
cdr3_aa: CASSSDVLTF
cdr3_nt: TGTGCCAGCAGCTCGGACGTCCTGACTTTC

j_call: TRBJ2-7
clone_size: NA
d_call: NA
v_call: TRBV11-2
cdr3_aa: CASSQQSAGPWNEQYF
cdr3_nt: TGTGCCAGCAGCCAGCAGTCGGCAGGGCCATGGAACGAGCAGTACTTC

j_call: TRBJ1-5
clone_size: NA
d_call: TRBD1
v_call: TRBV5-8
cdr3_aa: CASSRTGGKGQPQHF
cdr3_nt: TGTGCCAGCAGCAGGACAGGGGGCAAGGGTCAGCCCCAGCATTTT